Each of the 31 T cell receptor beta chains below was sequenced from the same sample in a study of cytomegalovirus exposure and HLA in healthy donors. PCR involved 60 Vbeta and 13 Jbeta primers. Some clones are missing from TCRdb's copy, which holds only in-frame ones; the method was immunoSEQ multiplex PCR. Among around 150,000 clones listed, around 80% were seen once. The material sequenced was PBMCs. These receptors came from a man aged 25 to 45 in good health.

The rearrangement links TRBV4-3 to TRBJ2-7; 10 bases are shared with TRBD1. CDR1 is LGHNA and CDR2 is YSLEER in the germline V gene. The ends lost 0 bases at V and 4 bases at J; junction bases unmatched: 6. This CDR3 region has 16 residues. In DNA form, the CDR3 reads TGCGCCAGCAGCCAAGAACTGACAGGGGGCAGGTACGAGCAGTACTTC. This gives the protein CASSQELTGGRYEQYF.

The chain is built from TRBV28 and TRBJ2-7; D call uncertain. CDR1 is MDHEN, CDR2 SYDVKM, per germline. V lost 5 bases and J 3 bases, leaving 5 bases between the germline ends. This CDR3 comprises 11 residues. The CDR3 loop is CASSILYEQYF. The CDR3 bases are TGTGCCAGCAGTATTCTCTACGAGCAGTACTTC.

This chain joins TRBV7-9 and TRBJ2-7, with D uncertain. CDR1 is SEHNR and CDR2 is FQNEAQ in the germline V gene (reference sequence). Trimming took off 1 base at V and 5 bases at J, with 12 bases between the two ends. The CDR3 contains 14 residues. Written as DNA, the CDR3 is TGTGCCAGCAGCTTAGGGGTGGTTCGGGACGAGCAGTACTTC. Translation gives CASSLGVVRDEQYF.

Note on this clone: A read error may produce the germline difference seen at one junction end. The V call is TRBV5-1, the J call TRBJ2-7, with 7 bases matching TRBD1. Germline V lookup: CDR1 SGHRS, CDR2 YFSETQ. The CDR3 consists of 14 residues. In DNA, the CDR3 is TGCGCCAGCCGCTTTGAGACAGGGTTGGGAGAGCAGTACTTC. Protein product: CASRFETGLGEQYF.

This chain uses TRBV4-1 with TRBJ2-7; TRBD2 agrees at 11 bases. The length of the CDR3 is 17 residues. With 0 bases clipped from V and 1 base from J, the junction kept 5 bases outside the gene matches. In germline, CDR1 is MGHRA, CDR2 YSYEKL. This CDR3 reads CASSQDPLAGGSYEQYF. The CDR3 DNA reads as TGCGCCAGCAGCCAAGATCCTCTAGCGGGAGGATCCTACGAGCAGTACTTC.

This clone has just one count. The rearrangement joins TRBV5-4 to TRBJ1-1, with D unresolved. Germline V CDR1 and CDR2: SGHNT, YYREEE (reference sequence). The CDR3 sequence is 16 residues long. V dropped 4 bases and J dropped 0 bases, with 16 bases sitting between them. DNA of the CDR3: TGTGCCAGCAGCCACACAAGCCGGGGAATGAACACTGAAGCTTTCTTT. Its protein is CASSHTSRGMNTEAFF.

This clone showed up just a few times. The chain employs TRBV6-4 and TRBJ2-3, with TRBD1 as a possible D gene (5 bases). The CDR3 totals 15 residues. Trimming shortened V by 0 bases and J by 0 bases, and 7 bases separated the two germline ends. CDR1 and CDR2 (germline): MRHNA, SNTAGT. DNA for the CDR3: TGTGCCAGCAGTGACTCGGCAGGGAGCACAGATACGCAGTATTTT. It is translated as CASSDSAGSTDTQYF.

The V gene is TRBV28, the J gene TRBJ2-1; maybe TRBD2 (5 bases). CDR1 is MDHEN and CDR2 is SYDVKM in the germline V gene. Trimming cost V 8 bases and J 6 bases, with 20 bases left between them. This CDR3 comprises 15 residues. In DNA, the CDR3 is TGTGCCAGCGGCGAATTTCCCCACGGGGTCAATGAGCAGTTCTTC. Amino acids: CASGEFPHGVNEQFF.

The chain combines TRBV7-8 with TRBJ2-7; D is possibly TRBD2 (5 bases). Germline CDR1 is SGHVS and CDR2 is FQNEAQ. V was clipped by 1 base and J by 0 bases, with 13 bases between them. This CDR3 region has 16 residues. In DNA form, the CDR3 reads TGTGCCAGCAGCTTAGAGGCCCTAGCCTACTCCTACGAGCAGTACTTC. It yields the protein CASSLEALAYSYEQYF.

The chain combines TRBV28 with TRBJ2-3, with 15 bases matching TRBD2. The CDR3 length is 17 residues. V shed 0 bases, J shed 6 bases, and the junction held 4 bases outside the gene matches. Germline assignment: CDR1 MDHEN and CDR2 SYDVKM. CDR3: CASSLWGLAGGLDTQYF. CDR3 bases: TGTGCCAGCAGTTTATGGGGACTAGCGGGAGGCCTCGATACGCAGTATTTT.

The CDR3 reads CASSLRRVLNTEAFF. The CDR3 bases are TGTGCCAGCAGCTTGAGACGGGTTTTGAACACTGAAGCTTTCTTT. The chain combines TRBV5-6 with TRBJ1-1; no firm D call. The V end lost 1 base, the J end lost 0 bases, and 10 bases lay between the germline ends. Germline lookup yields CDR1 SGHDT and CDR2 YYEEEE. The CDR3 runs 15 residues.

This clone appeared a few times. This chain uses TRBV2 with TRBJ2-7; 8 positions match TRBD2. Germline V gives CDR1 SNHLY, CDR2 FYNNEI. This CDR3 has 16 amino acids. The J segment lost 1 base and the V segment lost 1 base, leaving 6 bases of the junction unmatched. CDR3 nucleotide sequence: TGTGCCAGCAGTGAAGGTTTACTAGCGGTTTCCTACGAGCAGTACTTC. The encoded protein is CASSEGLLAVSYEQYF.

This clone was detected only once. The chain's CDR3 is CAWSVQGLIRGYTF. In nucleotides, the CDR3 is TGTGCCTGGAGTGTACAGGGGCTAATTCGGGGCTACACCTTC. This chain joins TRBV30 and TRBJ1-2, with 7 bases identical to TRBD1. V trimming: 0 bases; J trimming: 8 bases; junction bases outside the gene matches: 9. The CDR3 is made up of 14 amino acids. CDR1 and CDR2 (germline): GTSNPN, SVGIG (reference sequence).

This clone was counted once. The DNA of the CDR3 is TGTGCCAGCAGACCCGGGACAGGGGGCATTTCCTACGAGCAGTACTTC. Translated, it gives CASRPGTGGISYEQYF. The rearrangement links TRBV7-9 to TRBJ2-7; 12 bases map to TRBD1. J was trimmed by 1 base and V by 6 bases; bases with no gene match: 7. This CDR3 is built from 16 residues. Per germline, CDR1 SEHNR and CDR2 FQNEAQ (reference sequence).

CDR3 in amino acids: CASSMSGGTDTQYF. The CDR3 DNA sequence: TGTGCCAGCAGTATGTCGGGTGGCACAGATACGCAGTATTTT. The chain carries TRBV11-2 and TRBJ2-3; no clear D. The CDR3 sequence is 14 residues long. Germline V gene data show CDR1 as SGHAT and CDR2 as FQNNGV. The V end was cut by 6 bases, the J end by 1 base, with 11 bases between.

V gene TRBV11-1 combines with J gene TRBJ2-7; TRBD1 agrees at 10 bases. This CDR3 has 13 amino acids. Germline-derived CDR1 and CDR2 are SGHAT and FQDESV (reference sequence). The trim removed 5 bases at V and 3 bases at J, leaving 1 base unmatched. CDR3 loop: CASSRDRGYEQYF. The CDR3 nucleotides are TGTGCCAGCAGCCGGGACAGGGGCTACGAGCAGTACTTC.

The rearrangement uses TRBV18 and TRBJ1-3; no clear D. The CDR3 is 16 residues long. In germline, CDR1 is KGHSH, CDR2 LQKENI. Trimming pared 3 bases from V and 0 bases from J, leaving 12 bases between. CDR3 sequence (DNA): TGTGCCAGCTCACCCGGAGCTCCCAACTCTGGAAACACCATATATTTT. Protein sequence: CASSPGAPNSGNTIYF.

DNA for the CDR3: TGTGCCAGCAGTACAGCGGGAGGAGTCTCCTACGAGCAGTACTTC. Translating it yields CASSTAGGVSYEQYF. J is TRBJ2-7 and V is TRBV28; 9 bases match TRBD2. V was clipped by 5 bases and J by 0 bases; unmatched bases: 5. The germline CDR1 and CDR2 sequences are MDHEN and SYDVKM. CDR3 length: 15 amino acids.

The rearrangement joins TRBV4-3 to TRBJ2-1; D remains unclear. The CDR3 loop spans 13 amino acids. V was pared by 0 bases and J by 8 bases, with 8 bases between. Germline lookup yields CDR1 LGHNA and CDR2 YSLEER. The CDR3 bases are TGCGCCAGCAGCCAAGAATTGGCCCATGAGCAGTTCTTC. It specifies CASSQELAHEQFF.

In this sample, this clone turned up a few times. This chain joins TRBV5-8 and TRBJ2-1; 14 bases match TRBD2. The germline V gene encodes CDR1 SGHTS and CDR2 YDEGEE. The CDR3 loop spans 15 amino acids. V was clipped by 2 bases and J by 10 bases; unmatched bases: 5. CDR3 region: CASSFGLAGGEEQFF. The CDR3 DNA reads TGTGCCAGCAGCTTTGGACTAGCGGGAGGTGAGGAGCAGTTCTTC.

This clone appeared a few times. The germline gene is not matched at one end of the junction; a read error may be the cause. The chain uses TRBV14 and TRBJ1-1; D gene uncertain. The CDR3 runs to 13 residues. Per the germline V gene, CDR1 is SGHDN and CDR2 is FVKESK. The CDR3: CASTQGLNTEAFF. CDR3 sequence (DNA): TGTGCCAGCACCCAAGGGCTGAACACTGAAGCTTTCTTT.

This rearrangement joins TRBV29-1 to TRBJ2-1, with TRBD2 identical over 11 bases. From germline, CDR1 is SQVTM and CDR2 ANQGSEA. J lost 7 bases, V lost 5 bases, and 10 bases had no gene match. This CDR3 comprises 15 residues. The CDR3 region is CSVSSGRGSGNEQFF. The CDR3 nucleotides read TGCAGCGTTAGTAGCGGGAGGGGCTCGGGTAATGAGCAGTTCTTC.

To note about this clone: This sample includes further DNA sequences coding for the same CDR3. The chain carries TRBV4-1 and TRBJ2-5; tentatively, D is TRBD2 (6 bases). From germline, CDR1 is MGHRA and CDR2 YSYEKL. The CDR3 extends over 16 amino acids. V lost 3 bases to trimming and J lost 5 bases, with 19 bases between them. The CDR3 loop is CASSQGRGGVAETQYF. CDR3 DNA sequence: TGCGCCAGCAGCCAGGGTCGGGGCGGGGTTGCGGAGACCCAGTACTTC.

The CDR3 DNA reads TGTGCCAGCAGTGGGCAGGCGGAGACCCAGTACTTC. Translation gives CASSGQAETQYF. The rearrangement links TRBV2 to TRBJ2-5; D is ambiguous. Germline values: CDR1 SNHLY, CDR2 FYNNEI. Trimming cost V 4 bases and J 5 bases, with 8 bases left between them. This CDR3 has 12 residues.

A note on this clone: The conserved phenylalanine or tryptophan is not found at the CDR3 terminus, so this likely reflects a read error. The DNA is omitted, as the CDR3 cannot be located on it reliably, and the CDR3 follows TCRdb's listing. J is TRBJ1-1 and V is TRBV2; the D call of TRBD1 is as the table states it, not checked on the DNA. The V gene's germline CDR1 is SNHLY and CDR2 FYNNEI. Inclusive of both ends, the CDR3 amounts to 9 amino acids. Here the CDR3 reads CASSSLLGL.

This rearrangement joins TRBV19 to TRBJ1-3; no clear D. The CDR3 is made up of 15 amino acids. V lost 7 bases to trimming and J lost 2 bases, with 15 bases between them. CDR1 is LNHDA and CDR2 is SQIVND in the germline V gene (reference sequence). The CDR3 DNA reads TGTGCCAGTACCCCGTGGAGGGCGGCTGGAAACACCATATATTTT. Residues: CASTPWRAAGNTIYF.

V gene TRBV9 combines with J gene TRBJ2-7, with 7 bases fitting TRBD1. Germline V gene lookup returns CDR1 SGDLS and CDR2 YYNGEE. This CDR3 spans 14 amino acids. The junction had 7 bases not matched to a gene; V was cut back by 4 bases and J by 3 bases. The CDR3 is CASSPRTGVYEQYF. For the CDR3, the DNA is TGTGCCAGCAGCCCTAGGACAGGAGTCTACGAGCAGTACTTC.

V is TRBV7-9 and J is TRBJ2-7; the match to TRBD1 covers 8 bases. Trimming removed 5 bases from V and 1 base from J; junction bases left unmatched: 4. There are 14 residues in the CDR3. Germline CDR1 is SEHNR and CDR2 is FQNEAQ (reference sequence). Written as DNA, the CDR3 is TGTGCCAGCAGCCGGGACAGGACATCCTACGAGCAGTACTTC. Its protein is CASSRDRTSYEQYF.

V and J are TRBV28 and TRBJ1-2; 9 bases line up with TRBD1. The trim removed 8 bases at V and 3 bases at J, leaving 7 bases unmatched. CDR3 length equals 14 residues. Germline loops: CDR1 MDHEN, CDR2 SYDVKM. In nucleotides, the CDR3 is TGTGCCAGCCGAGGGACAGGGTCGGACTATGGCTACACCTTC. This gives the protein CASRGTGSDYGYTF.

This clone was counted a few times. The V gene is TRBV11-2, the J gene TRBJ1-3; the D gene is possibly TRBD1 (6 bases). Germline V gene lookup returns CDR1 SGHAT and CDR2 FQNNGV. CDR3 length: 15 residues. V was shortened by 5 bases and J by 0 bases, with 11 bases between the two germline ends. CDR3 sequence: CASSPGAGSGNTIYF. CDR3 bases: TGTGCCAGCAGCCCAGGGGCCGGCTCTGGAAACACCATATATTTT.

The J gene is TRBJ2-7, the V gene TRBV9, with TRBD2 matching 9 bases. Germline V gene data show CDR1 as SGDLS and CDR2 as YYNGEE. The CDR3 consists of 14 residues. V trimming: 5 bases; J trimming: 0 bases; junction bases outside the gene matches: 3. For the CDR3, the DNA is TGTGCCAGCAGTAAGACTAGCGGCTCCTACGAGCAGTACTTC. Translation: CASSKTSGSYEQYF.